This TCR beta chain was captured in a study of cytomegalovirus exposure and HLA in healthy donors. Study-level results: First-cohort TCR clusters tended to co-occur in the roughly 120 validation repertoires, a later analysis found. Rarity marked most TCR sequences, yet some public TCRs occurred in many donors.

The assay was immunoSEQ multiplex PCR, and TCRdb's table has in-frame clones only and misses some. The table has about 280,000 clones, over 75% seen once. The junction had 5 bases not matched to a gene; V was cut back by 7 bases and J by 8 bases. Germline V gene lookup returns CDR1 MNHNS and CDR2 SASEGT. The CDR3 is 12 amino acids. Note on this clone: Antigen: not known.

The V and J genes are TRBV6-1 and TRBJ2-3; 8 bases line up with TRBD1. The TCR was taken from a woman aged 18-30 years in good health and CMV-seronegative. The sequenced sample was PBMCs. CDR3 protein: CASNTDRGTQYF. CDR3 DNA sequence: TGTGCCAGCAATACTGACAGGGGTACGCAGTATTTT.